The 2 T cell receptor beta chains given below trace back to one sample, sequenced in a study of T cell clones after liver transplantation. The table came from immunoSEQ multiplex PCR; TCRdb's copy has only in-frame clones and leaves some out. The repertoire holds about 72,000 clones, more than 90% seen once, with 2.7% in the top ten. The specimen was CD4+ T cells from blood, collected before liver transplant. These TCRs come from a human donor who received a liver transplant.

This chain uses TRBV18 with TRBJ1-5, with D possibly TRBD1 on 5 matching bases. Trimming removed 4 bases from V and 6 bases from J, with 13 bases in between. CDR3 length equals 14 residues. The germline gives CDR1 KGHSH, CDR2 LQKENI. DNA for the CDR3: TGTGCCAGCTCACGTTCGGGGGAAGGTCAGCCCCAGCATTTT. It encodes CASSRSGEGQPQHF.

This chain uses TRBV10-2 with TRBJ2-3; D is undetermined. This CDR3 region has 13 residues. The V end lost 5 bases, the J end lost 4 bases, and 10 bases lay between the germline ends. In germline, CDR1 is WSHSY, CDR2 SAAADI. Here the CDR3 DNA reads TGCGCCAGCAGTCGAGACCTGGCAGATACGCAGTATTTT. It encodes CASSRDLADTQYF.